This is a list of T cell receptor beta chains from one sample in a study of blood T cell repertoires in COVID-19. Measured with immunoSEQ multiplex PCR; TCRdb has only the in-frame clones, and not every one. Here the sample spans 95,000 to 150,000 clones, approximately 83% being singletons. The sequenced sample consisted of peripheral blood. These TCRs come from a woman aged 65 to 85 with acute or convalescent COVID-19. CDR3s include the opening cysteine and the closing phenylalanine or tryptophan. A D gene is named only where the DNA matches it firmly. Some rows mark clone size as missing; the rest say once, few, many or name a class of expanded clone.

v_gene: TRBV19
d_gene: .
j_gene: TRBJ1-2
abundance: .
CDR3aa: CASSIDRGTAYGYTF
CDR3nt: TGTGCCAGTAGTATAGATAGGGGGACGGCCTATGGCTACACCTTC

v_gene: TRBV12-3/TRBV12-4
d_gene: .
j_gene: TRBJ1-2
abundance: .
CDR3aa: CASSLGGLYGYTF
CDR3nt: TGTGCCAGCAGTTTAGGGGGCCTCTATGGCTACACCTTC

v_gene: TRBV19
d_gene: .
j_gene: TRBJ1-2
abundance: .
CDR3aa: CASTGGIYYGYTF
CDR3nt: TGTGCCAGTACCGGGGGGATTTATTATGGCTACACCTTC

v_gene: TRBV9
d_gene: TRBD1
j_gene: TRBJ1-1
abundance: .
CDR3aa: CASSEYDRVQTEAFF
CDR3nt: TGTGCCAGCAGCGAATATGACAGGGTTCAAACTGAAGCTTTCTTT

v_gene: TRBV18
d_gene: TRBD1
j_gene: TRBJ2-7
abundance: .
CDR3aa: CASSPGPGTGPSYEQYF
CDR3nt: TGTGCCAGCTCACCAGGCCCCGGGACAGGGCCCTCCTACGAGCAGTACTTC

v_gene: TRBV6-2/TRBV6-3
d_gene: TRBD1
j_gene: TRBJ1-5
abundance: once
CDR3aa: CASSLDRERNQPQHF
CDR3nt: TGTGCCAGCAGTTTGGACAGGGAGCGCAATCAGCCCCAGCATTTT

v_gene: TRBV24-1
d_gene: TRBD1
j_gene: TRBJ2-2
abundance: .
CDR3aa: CATSDPGQGTGELFF
CDR3nt: TGTGCCACCAGTGATCCGGGACAGGGGACCGGGGAGCTGTTTTTT

v_gene: TRBV4-1
d_gene: TRBD1
j_gene: TRBJ1-1
abundance: .
CDR3aa: CASSLRQGANTEAFF
CDR3nt: TGCGCCAGCAGCCTCCGACAGGGGGCGAACACTGAAGCTTTCTTT

v_gene: TRBV5-1
d_gene: TRBD1
j_gene: TRBJ2-7
abundance: .
CDR3aa: CASSGRGRYEQYF
CDR3nt: TGCGCCAGCAGTGGAAGGGGGCGCTACGAGCAGTACTTC

v_gene: TRBV7-9
d_gene: .
j_gene: TRBJ1-4
abundance: .
CDR3aa: CASSLPATNEKLFF
CDR3nt: TGTGCCAGCAGCTTACCCGCAACTAATGAAAAACTGTTTTTT

v_gene: TRBV7-9
d_gene: .
j_gene: TRBJ2-3
abundance: .
CDR3aa: CASSLPQSTRQYTDTQYF
CDR3nt: TGTGCCAGCAGCTTACCTCAATCGACTAGACAGTACACAGATACGCAGTATTTT

v_gene: TRBV2
d_gene: .
j_gene: TRBJ2-1
abundance: once
CDR3aa: CASSELSGYTDEQFF
CDR3nt: TGTGCCAGCAGTGAATTGTCAGGGTATACCGATGAGCAGTTCTTC

v_gene: TRBV6-5
d_gene: TRBD1
j_gene: TRBJ1-5
abundance: .
CDR3aa: CASTRTRDSPRHF
CDR3nt: TGTGCCAGCACCCGAACCCGGGACAGCCCACGGCATTTT

v_gene: TRBV4-2
d_gene: TRBD1
j_gene: TRBJ1-4
abundance: .
CDR3aa: CASSQDDRQGKLFF
CDR3nt: TGTGCCAGCAGCCAAGATGACCGACAGGGAAAACTGTTTTTT

v_gene: TRBV5-4
d_gene: .
j_gene: TRBJ1-3
abundance: .
CDR3aa: CASSFSTTSPGNTIYF
CDR3nt: TGTGCCAGCAGCTTTTCAACGACAAGCCCTGGAAACACCATATATTTT

v_gene: TRBV15
d_gene: .
j_gene: TRBJ2-1
abundance: .
CDR3aa: CATSRGDSDSGRGEQFF
CDR3nt: TGTGCCACCAGCAGAGGGGACTCGGATTCGGGTAGAGGTGAGCAGTTCTTC

v_gene: TRBV12-3/TRBV12-4
d_gene: .
j_gene: TRBJ1-1
abundance: .
CDR3aa: CASSLSGDTEAFF
CDR3nt: TGTGCCAGCAGTTTATCAGGGGACACTGAAGCTTTCTTT

v_gene: TRBV11-2
d_gene: .
j_gene: TRBJ2-3
abundance: .
CDR3aa: CASSGRRTATDTQYF
CDR3nt: TGTGCCAGCAGCGGTCGAAGGACAGCTACAGATACGCAGTATTTT

v_gene: TRBV24-1
d_gene: .
j_gene: TRBJ2-3
abundance: .
CDR3aa: CATSQGSTDTQYF
CDR3nt: TGTGCCACCAGCCAGGGTTCCACAGATACGCAGTATTTT

v_gene: TRBV29-1
d_gene: TRBD2
j_gene: TRBJ2-3
abundance: .
CDR3aa: CSVKSGASSTDTQYF
CDR3nt: TGCAGCGTCAAAAGCGGGGCATCTAGCACAGATACGCAGTATTTT

v_gene: TRBV7-2
d_gene: TRBD1
j_gene: TRBJ1-5
abundance: .
CDR3aa: CASSLMTGGQPQHF
CDR3nt: TGTGCCAGCAGCTTAATGACAGGGGGCCAGCCCCAGCATTTT

v_gene: TRBV10-3
d_gene: TRBD2
j_gene: TRBJ2-5
abundance: .
CDR3aa: CAISLAGGETQYF
CDR3nt: TGTGCCATCAGTTTAGCGGGGGGGGAGACCCAGTACTTC

v_gene: TRBV3-1/TRBV3-2
d_gene: TRBD1
j_gene: TRBJ1-6
abundance: .
CDR3aa: CASSRGGTGDAKEPLHF
CDR3nt: TGTGCCAGCAGCCGAGGCGGGACAGGGGACGCGAAAGAACCCCTCCACTTT

v_gene: TRBV29-1
d_gene: .
j_gene: TRBJ1-2
abundance: .
CDR3aa: CSVLGGSGYTF
CDR3nt: TGCAGCGTTCTCGGGGGAAGCGGCTACACCTTC

v_gene: TRBV3-1/TRBV3-2
d_gene: .
j_gene: TRBJ1-1
abundance: .
CDR3aa: CASSQGAPVTEAFF
CDR3nt: TGTGCCAGCAGCCAAGGGGCACCGGTCACTGAAGCTTTCTTT

v_gene: TRBV5-4
d_gene: .
j_gene: TRBJ2-1
abundance: few
CDR3aa: CASSLRRAYNEQFF
CDR3nt: TGTGCCAGCAGCTTGAGGCGGGCATACAATGAGCAGTTCTTC

v_gene: TRBV5-6
d_gene: TRBD1
j_gene: TRBJ1-2
abundance: .
CDR3aa: CASSLPTGGYGYTF
CDR3nt: TGTGCCAGCAGCTTACCAACAGGGGGGTATGGCTACACCTTC

v_gene: TRBV5-1
d_gene: TRBD1
j_gene: TRBJ1-4
abundance: .
CDR3aa: CASSLEGTGAEKLFF
CDR3nt: TGCGCCAGCAGCTTAGAAGGGACAGGGGCTGAAAAACTGTTTTTT

v_gene: TRBV7-2
d_gene: TRBD2
j_gene: TRBJ2-3
abundance: .
CDR3aa: CASSFRTSGGAPDTQYF
CDR3nt: TGTGCCAGCAGCTTCCGGACTAGCGGGGGGGCCCCAGATACGCAGTATTTT

v_gene: TRBV19
d_gene: .
j_gene: TRBJ2-3
abundance: once
CDR3aa: CASSIAGFTDTQYF
CDR3nt: TGTGCCAGTAGTATAGCGGGTTTCACAGATACGCAGTATTTT

v_gene: TRBV4-1
d_gene: .
j_gene: TRBJ2-1
abundance: .
CDR3aa: CASSQPSTSGFNEQFF
CDR3nt: TGCGCCAGCAGCCAACCCTCGACTAGTGGGTTCAATGAGCAGTTCTTC

v_gene: TRBV14
d_gene: TRBD2
j_gene: TRBJ2-2
abundance: few
CDR3aa: CASSPLAGESTGELFF
CDR3nt: TGTGCCAGCAGCCCACTAGCGGGGGAAAGTACCGGGGAGCTGTTTTTT

v_gene: TRBV7-8
d_gene: TRBD1
j_gene: TRBJ1-1
abundance: .
CDR3aa: CASSYRDSVAEAFF
CDR3nt: TGTGCCAGCAGCTATCGGGACAGCGTCGCTGAAGCTTTCTTT

v_gene: TRBV18
d_gene: TRBD1
j_gene: TRBJ2-3
abundance: few
CDR3aa: CASSPGQGIDTQYF
CDR3nt: TGTGCCAGCTCACCGGGACAGGGTATAGATACGCAGTATTTT

v_gene: TRBV5-1
d_gene: .
j_gene: TRBJ2-1
abundance: .
CDR3aa: CASSPGLRVNEQFF
CDR3nt: TGCGCCAGCAGCCCAGGGCTCCGGGTCAATGAGCAGTTCTTC

v_gene: TRBV18
d_gene: .
j_gene: TRBJ1-2
abundance: .
CDR3aa: CASSPPSLGPGYGYTF
CDR3nt: TGTGCCAGCTCACCTCCCTCATTGGGTCCGGGCTATGGCTACACCTTC

v_gene: TRBV7-2
d_gene: TRBD1
j_gene: TRBJ1-4
abundance: few
CDR3aa: CASRQGQGGFNEKLFF
CDR3nt: TGTGCCAGCAGACAAGGACAGGGGGGTTTTAATGAAAAACTGTTTTTT

v_gene: TRBV27
d_gene: TRBD2
j_gene: TRBJ2-4
abundance: once
CDR3aa: CASSLSLAGNGNIQYF
CDR3nt: TGTGCCAGCAGTTTATCGCTAGCGGGGAATGGAAACATTCAGTACTTC

v_gene: TRBV6-5
d_gene: .
j_gene: TRBJ2-7
abundance: .
CDR3aa: CASTQRGGKQYF
CDR3nt: TGTGCCAGCACCCAGAGGGGGGGCAAGCAGTACTTC

v_gene: TRBV6-4
d_gene: TRBD1
j_gene: TRBJ1-1
abundance: .
CDR3aa: CASSRTGTVGEAFF
CDR3nt: TGTGCCAGCAGTAGAACCGGGACAGTCGGTGAAGCTTTCTTT

v_gene: TRBV5-1
d_gene: TRBD2
j_gene: TRBJ2-3
abundance: .
CDR3aa: CASSRASGGADTQYF
CDR3nt: TGCGCCAGCAGCCGAGCTAGCGGGGGGGCGGATACGCAGTATTTT

v_gene: TRBV7-2
d_gene: .
j_gene: TRBJ1-2
abundance: .
CDR3aa: CASSPSSGPYGYTF
CDR3nt: TGTGCCAGCAGCCCTTCGTCTGGGCCCTATGGCTACACCTTC

v_gene: TRBV11-2
d_gene: .
j_gene: TRBJ1-1
abundance: .
CDR3aa: CASSSNRGGHKAFF
CDR3nt: TGTGCCAGCAGCTCAAATCGGGGGGGGCACAAAGCTTTCTTT

v_gene: TRBV6-5
d_gene: TRBD2
j_gene: TRBJ2-2
abundance: .
CDR3aa: CASTSAGGPPGELFF
CDR3nt: TGTGCCAGCACTTCAGCGGGGGGGCCTCCCGGGGAGCTGTTTTTT

v_gene: TRBV7-2
d_gene: TRBD1
j_gene: TRBJ1-2
abundance: .
CDR3aa: CASSLGEGARGYTF
CDR3nt: TGTGCCAGCAGCTTAGGAGAGGGGGCGCGGGGCTACACCTTC

v_gene: TRBV16
d_gene: .
j_gene: TRBJ1-5
abundance: .
CDR3aa: CASSQILDSSNQPQHF
CDR3nt: TGTGCCAGCAGCCAAATCCTGGACAGTAGCAATCAGCCCCAGCATTTT

v_gene: TRBV7-9
d_gene: .
j_gene: TRBJ2-3
abundance: few
CDR3aa: CASSFPTKQGTQYF
CDR3nt: TGTGCCAGCAGCTTCCCTACAAAACAGGGTACGCAGTATTTT

v_gene: TRBV6-5
d_gene: TRBD2
j_gene: TRBJ2-2
abundance: .
CDR3aa: CASSDRTSSSGELFF
CDR3nt: TGTGCCAGCTCCGATCGGACTAGCTCGTCCGGGGAGCTGTTTTTT

v_gene: TRBV11-3
d_gene: .
j_gene: TRBJ2-5
abundance: .
CDR3aa: CASSLGFWGGPPETQYF
CDR3nt: TGTGCCAGCAGCTTAGGCTTCTGGGGGGGGCCCCCGGAGACCCAGTACTTC

v_gene: TRBV19
d_gene: .
j_gene: TRBJ2-2
abundance: once
CDR3aa: CASSIEGAGELFF
CDR3nt: TGTGCCAGTAGTATCGAGGGGGCCGGGGAGCTGTTTTTT

v_gene: TRBV19
d_gene: TRBD1
j_gene: TRBJ1-1
abundance: .
CDR3aa: CASSVTGEIEAFF
CDR3nt: TGTGCCAGTAGCGTGACAGGGGAAATTGAAGCTTTCTTT

v_gene: TRBV29-1
d_gene: .
j_gene: TRBJ1-6
abundance: .
CDR3aa: CSVGEGQRDSPLHF
CDR3nt: TGCAGCGTCGGGGAAGGACAGAGGGATTCACCCCTCCACTTT

v_gene: TRBV29-1
d_gene: .
j_gene: TRBJ1-2
abundance: .
CDR3aa: CSTTRGGYVGYTF
CDR3nt: TGCAGCACCACTAGGGGGGGATATGTTGGCTACACCTTC

v_gene: TRBV29-1
d_gene: .
j_gene: TRBJ2-1
abundance: .
CDR3aa: CSRGAGNEQFF
CDR3nt: TGCAGCCGGGGGGCCGGGAATGAGCAGTTCTTC

v_gene: TRBV11-3
d_gene: TRBD1
j_gene: TRBJ2-5
abundance: few
CDR3aa: CASSLAGWDRSQETQYF
CDR3nt: TGTGCCAGCAGCTTAGCAGGATGGGACAGAAGCCAAGAGACCCAGTACTTC

v_gene: TRBV3-1/TRBV3-2
d_gene: TRBD2
j_gene: TRBJ2-3
abundance: .
CDR3aa: CASSQAGGPTDTQYF
CDR3nt: TGTGCCAGCAGCCAAGCGGGGGGGCCAACAGATACGCAGTATTTT

v_gene: TRBV2
d_gene: .
j_gene: TRBJ1-1
abundance: .
CDR3aa: CASSAIWRKNTEAFF
CDR3nt: TGTGCCAGCAGTGCCATCTGGCGGAAGAACACTGAAGCTTTCTTT

v_gene: TRBV3-1/TRBV3-2
d_gene: .
j_gene: TRBJ2-1
abundance: .
CDR3aa: CASSQDRQVQFF
CDR3nt: TGTGCCAGCAGCCAAGACCGACAGGTTCAGTTCTTC

v_gene: TRBV5-1
d_gene: .
j_gene: TRBJ1-2
abundance: .
CDR3aa: CASSLDGSYGYTF
CDR3nt: TGCGCCAGCAGCTTGGATGGCTCATATGGCTACACCTTC

v_gene: TRBV3-1/TRBV3-2
d_gene: TRBD1
j_gene: TRBJ2-5
abundance: .
CDR3aa: CASSLGQTTGTQYF
CDR3nt: TGTGCCAGCAGCCTGGGACAGACTACAGGGACCCAGTACTTC